The next 25 T cell receptor beta chains were all read from a single sample in a study of T-cell reconstitution after alpha-beta-depleted transplantation in children. It was with unique molecular identifiers that the TCRbeta library was prepared. TCRdb re-called the PCR reads through MiXCR, storing one row per CDR3 protein. This table holds roughly 150,000 distinct CDR3 sequences, 8.5% to 14% found once. Sequences were derived from PBMCs, sampled before TCRalphabeta/CD19-depleted stem cell transplant. These receptors came from a boy aged 2-15 years with acute myeloid leukemia, due to receive a stem cell transplant.

There are many counts of this clonotype. The chain joins TRBV5-6 to TRBJ1-6, with D possibly TRBD1 on 6 matching bases. The V and J ends lost 6 bases and 10 bases respectively, with 23 bases between them. This CDR3 comprises 16 residues. The germline gives CDR1 SGHDT, CDR2 YYEEEE. The DNA of the CDR3 is TGTGCCAGCACCAATCATGGTCGGGGGGCCTTCTCACCCCTCCACTTT. Translating it yields CASTNHGRGAFSPLHF.

This clonotype was picked up many times. V gene TRBV30 combines with J gene TRBJ1-1; tentative D call: TRBD1 (6 bases). Per germline, CDR1 GTSNPN and CDR2 SVGIG (reference sequence). The CDR3 covers 16 residues. The V end lost 1 base, the J end lost 3 bases, and 18 bases lay between the germline ends. The CDR3 loop reads CAWSGGWGLRDTEAFF. The DNA for the CDR3 is TGTGCCTGGAGTGGAGGGTGGGGGCTCCGGGACACTGAAGCTTTCTTT.

This clonotype came up many times. This chain connects TRBV20-1 to TRBJ1-2, with D possibly TRBD1 on 5 matching bases. The germline V and J ends were trimmed by 8 bases and 3 bases, with 13 bases remaining between them. Per the germline V gene, CDR1 is DFQATT and CDR2 is SNEGSKA (reference sequence). This CDR3 has 12 amino acids. The CDR3 reads CSPVRADYGYTF. For the CDR3, the DNA is TGCAGTCCCGTCAGGGCCGACTATGGCTACACCTTC.

This clonotype was recorded at least ten times. V usage is TRBV7-3 and J usage is TRBJ2-3; 7 positions match TRBD2. The CDR3 length is 16 residues. The junction had 7 bases not matched to a gene; V was cut back by 4 bases and J by 0 bases. The V gene's germline CDR1 is SGHTA and CDR2 FQGTGA. CDR3 sequence (DNA): TGTGCCAGCAGCTCGGGCCCGGGAGGTAGCACAGATACGCAGTATTTT. This codes for CASSSGPGGSTDTQYF.

This clonotype was counted at least ten times. This chain connects TRBV28 to TRBJ2-3, with 14 bases identical to TRBD2. CDR3 length: 20 residues. Germline lookup yields CDR1 MDHEN and CDR2 SYDVKM. The J segment lost 1 base and the V segment lost 3 bases, leaving 12 bases of the junction unmatched. CDR3 DNA sequence: TGTGCCAGCAGTTTGTACCCCGGGACTAGCGGGAGAATGGGCACAGATACGCAGTATTTT. It specifies CASSLYPGTSGRMGTDTQYF.

This clonotype was seen ten or more times. The chain uses TRBV5-1 and TRBJ1-1; 7 nucleotides align to TRBD1. Germline trimming cut 5 bases from V and 7 bases from J; bases unmatched to any gene: 8. Germline CDR1 reads SGHRS; CDR2 reads YFSETQ. The CDR3 loop spans 13 amino acids. CDR3 amino acids: CASRRTGAGEAFF. The CDR3 DNA reads TGCGCCAGCAGACGAACAGGGGCCGGTGAAGCTTTCTTT.

This clonotype was seen at least ten times. The gene calls are TRBV3-1 and TRBJ2-1, with D unresolved. CDR1 LGHDT and CDR2 YNNKEL come from the germline V gene (reference sequence). The V gene lost 4 bases and the J gene lost 1 base, with 8 bases spanning the gap. The CDR3 consists of 14 residues. CDR3 bases: TGTGCCAGCAGCCCCTACCGATCCTACAATGAGCAGTTCTTC. Its protein product is CASSPYRSYNEQFF.

This clonotype was picked up many times. The chain employs TRBV9 and TRBJ1-1; D might be TRBD1 (5 bases). The V and J ends lost 4 bases and 3 bases respectively, with 13 bases between them. The CDR3 covers 14 residues. Germline CDR1 reads SGDLS; CDR2 reads YYNGEE. The CDR3, as DNA: TGTGCCAGCAGCCCGAATCTGGGGGACACTGAAGCTTTCTTT. This codes for CASSPNLGDTEAFF. The whole variable domain, filled in from reference TRBV9 and TRBJ1-1, reads DSGVTQTPKHLITATGQRVTLRCSPRSGDLSVYWYQQSLDQGLQFLIQYYNGEERAKGNILERFSAQQFPDLHSELNLSSLELGDSALYFCASSPNLGDTEAFFGQGTRLTVV.

There are many counts of this clonotype. The chain couples TRBV12-3 or TRBV12-4 to TRBJ2-5; a weak D match, TRBD1 (5 bases). V lost 2 bases to trimming and J lost 9 bases, with 10 bases between them. This CDR3 has 12 residues. CDR3 nucleotides: TGTGCCAGCAGTTTACAGGGTTGGGCCCAGTACTTC. The encoded protein is CASSLQGWAQYF.

This clonotype was observed many times. V is TRBV6-6 and J is TRBJ1-1; 9 nucleotides agree with TRBD1. This CDR3 comprises 13 residues. CDR1 MNHNY and CDR2 SVGAGI come from the germline V gene (reference sequence). The V segment lost 4 bases and the J segment 12 bases; nucleotides outside the gene matches: 9. The DNA for the CDR3 is TGTGCCAGCAGTTCCGGGACAGGGTCCAAAACTTTCTTT. Amino acid sequence: CASSSGTGSKTFF.

There are many counts of this clonotype. The chain links TRBV27 to TRBJ2-7, with D tentatively TRBD2 (5 bases). V gave up 5 bases and J gave up 4 bases, with 15 bases separating them. Germline V gene sequence: CDR1 MNHEY, CDR2 SMNVEV (reference sequence). This CDR3 comprises 14 residues. The CDR3 DNA sequence: TGTGCCAGCAGTGCCAAGGGAGCGGAGTACGAGCAGTACTTC. Translating gives CASSAKGAEYEQYF.

The sample holds many counts of this clonotype. The V call is TRBV4-2, the J call TRBJ2-7, with 7 bases lining up with TRBD2. The V gene end was trimmed by 5 bases and the J gene end by 3 bases; junction bases not matched to a gene: 4. Germline values: CDR1 LGHNA, CDR2 YNFKEQ. The CDR3 is 13 residues long. CDR3 DNA sequence: TGTGCCAGCAGCATGGCGGGAGTCTACGAGCAGTACTTC. Translation: CASSMAGVYEQYF.

The sample holds many counts of this clonotype. The gene calls are TRBV5-1 and TRBJ2-4; perhaps TRBD2 as D (6 bases). The V gene lost 4 bases and the J gene lost 0 bases, with 20 bases spanning the gap. The CDR3 consists of 18 residues. The germline gives CDR1 SGHRS, CDR2 YFSETQ. In DNA, the CDR3 is TGCGCCAGCAGCCCGCTAATCCCCGCGGGAATAGCCAAAAACATTCAGTACTTC. It encodes CASSPLIPAGIAKNIQYF. Using reference TRBV5-1 and TRBJ2-4 for the parts outside the CDR3, the full variable domain is KAGVTQTPRYLIKTRGQQVTLSCSPISGHRSVSWYQQTPGQGLQFLFEYFSETQRNKGNFPGRFSGRQFSNSRSEMNVSTLELGDSALYLCASSPLIPAGIAKNIQYFGAGTRLSVL.

This clonotype appeared many times. The chain carries TRBV7-9 and TRBJ1-6; D is unclear. The CDR3 length is 12 residues. CDR1 is SEHNR and CDR2 is FQNEAQ in the germline V gene (reference sequence). Trimming stripped 1 base from V and 11 bases from J, with 6 bases between. CDR3 bases: TGTGCCAGCAGCTTAGAACAGCCACCCCTCCACTTT. Its translation: CASSLEQPPLHF. Complete variable domain (other parts from reference TRBV7-9 and TRBJ1-6): DTGVSQNPRHKITKRGQNVTFRCDPISEHNRLYWYRQTLGQGPEFLTYFQNEAQLEKSRLLSDRFSAERPKGSFSTLEIQRTEQGDSAMYLCASSLEQPPLHFGNGTRLTVT.

This clonotype showed up many times. The V gene is TRBV6-1, the J gene TRBJ2-7, with 11 bases lining up with TRBD2. This CDR3 contains 17 residues. The germline V gene has CDR1 MNHNS and CDR2 SASEGT. J gave up 0 bases and V 4 bases, and 8 bases lay outside the gene matches. As DNA, the CDR3 is TGTGCCAGCAGTGTGGGGACTAGCGGACTGAGCTCCTACGAGCAGTACGTC. Translation gives CASSVGTSGLSSYEQYV.

This clonotype was seen only a few times. V gene TRBV19 combines with J gene TRBJ2-5; TRBD2 aligns across 10 bases. Germline V CDR1 and CDR2: LNHDA, SQIVND (reference sequence). V lost 6 bases and J lost 5; bases outside the gene matches: 12. This CDR3 is built from 16 residues. The CDR3 nucleotides read TGTGCCAGTAGCGACCGAAGCGGGGGGGCTTCGGAGACCCAGTACTTC. Amino acid sequence: CASSDRSGGASETQYF.

This clonotype occurred many times. At one end, the junction sequence differs from germline, possibly due to a read error. The rearrangement joins TRBV7-2 to TRBJ2-1; no definite D call. Germline values: CDR1 SGHTA, CDR2 FQGNSA. CDR3 length: 12 residues. The CDR3 loop reads CASSSFYYNVEF. The CDR3 DNA reads TGTGCCAGCAGCTCGTTCTACTACAATGTCGAATTC.

This clonotype was seen ten or more times. This chain connects TRBV23-1 to TRBJ1-5; 7 bases are a match to TRBD1. TRBV23-1 belongs to the ORF category, with a function that is uncertain. V trimming: 4 bases; J trimming: 0 bases; junction bases outside the gene matches: 3. The CDR3 has 15 residues. The CDR3 nucleotides read TGCGCCAGCAGTCCCGACAGGGATAGCAATCAGCCCCAGCATTTT. This gives the protein CASSPDRDSNQPQHF.

This chain links TRBV6-4 with TRBJ1-1; TRBD1 aligns across 9 bases. CDR1 and CDR2 from the germline V gene are MRHNA and SNTAGT. The CDR3 is 14 residues long. V gave up 6 bases and J gave up 2 bases; unmatched junction bases: 4. CDR3 bases: TGTGCCAGCAGAGAGACAGGGGGTAACACTGAAGCTTTCTTT. This codes for CASRETGGNTEAFF.

The sample holds many counts of this clonotype. The V gene is TRBV28, the J gene TRBJ1-1; D ambiguous. V was cut by 8 bases and J by 1 base, with 17 bases left in between. Germline loops: CDR1 MDHEN, CDR2 SYDVKM. The CDR3 totals 15 residues. CDR3 sequence reads: CASGWKRVSNTEAFF. The CDR3 region has the DNA TGTGCCAGCGGTTGGAAGAGGGTATCGAACACTGAAGCTTTCTTT.

This clonotype has at least ten counts. This chain links TRBV19 with TRBJ1-5, with TRBD1 matching over 8 bases. Per the germline V gene, CDR1 is LNHDA and CDR2 is SQIVND (reference sequence). V dropped 5 bases and J dropped 3; count of bases not matched to a gene: 6. The CDR3 sequence is 15 residues long. The CDR3 nucleotides read TGTGCCAGTAGTGGCCAGGGGGCCAACAATCAGCCCCAGCATTTT. It translates to CASSGQGANNQPQHF.

In this sample, this clonotype turned up many times. The genes are TRBV20-1 and TRBJ2-4, with 11 bases identical to TRBD2. The CDR3 totals 22 residues. V trimming: 4 bases; J trimming: 2 bases; junction bases outside the gene matches: 25. Germline CDR1 reads DFQATT; CDR2 reads SNEGSKA (reference sequence). CDR3 sequence (DNA): TGCAGTGCTACCATACACTTCCCGGGACTAGCGGAGTTCTTAGCCACCAAAAACATTCAGTACTTC. Translated: CSATIHFPGLAEFLATKNIQYF.

This clonotype was detected ten times or more. This sequence joins TRBV5-1 and TRBJ2-2; 10 nucleotides agree with TRBD2. This CDR3 has 16 amino acids. Germline V gene data show CDR1 as SGHRS and CDR2 as YFSETQ. Germline trimming cut 0 bases from V and 5 bases from J; bases unmatched to any gene: 4. The CDR3 is CASSLAPSGSTGELFF. DNA for the CDR3: TGCGCCAGCAGCTTGGCTCCTAGCGGGAGTACCGGGGAGCTGTTTTTT.

In its sample, this clonotype was seen many times. The chain is built from TRBV27 and TRBJ2-1; TRBD1 might be the D (6 bases). V gave up 8 bases and J gave up 8 bases, with 16 bases separating them. In germline, CDR1 is MNHEY, CDR2 SMNVEV (reference sequence). The CDR3 length is 13 residues. CDR3 sequence reads: CASQGWPSDEQFF. The CDR3 region has the DNA TGTGCCAGCCAGGGGTGGCCCTCCGATGAGCAGTTCTTC.

The chain joins TRBV13 to TRBJ2-7; D unresolved. Trimming removed 1 base at V and 2 bases at J, with 12 bases between. Per germline, CDR1 PRHDT and CDR2 FYEKMQ (reference sequence). The CDR3 consists of 15 residues. This CDR3 is CASSLVASRAYEQYF. As DNA, the CDR3 is TGTGCCAGCAGCTTAGTGGCTAGTCGGGCCTACGAGCAGTACTTC.